The clone carrying this T cell receptor beta chain qualifies as medium-sized. Antigen specificity is unknown. V lost 8 bases to trimming and J lost 3 bases; unmatched junction nucleotides: 6. Germline CDR1 is KGHDR and CDR2 is SFDVKD. The CDR3 consists of 15 residues. Each TCR cDNA molecule bore a unique molecular identifier. TCRdb recomputed calls from the 5' RACE reads with MiXCR, one row per CDR3 protein. Among around 13,000 distinct CDR3 sequences listed, less than 8% were seen once. The entry originates in a study of spatial heterogeneity in lung cancer. The time point: sample taken at primary tumor resection. There were approximately 69 donors, all of them untreated patients with early-stage non-small cell lung cancer. Broader study findings: Coverage of tumor T cells, an estimated figure, was roughly 7.2% for alpha and around 13% for beta chains. When ubiquitous and regional expanded TCRs were counted, their numbers tracked ubiquitous and regional nonsynonymous mutations, respectively. For expanded intratumoral alpha and beta TCRs, counts tracked tumor mutation counts.

The receptor was isolated from a female donor with early-stage non-small cell lung cancer. This material consisted of lung tumor tissue, taken at surgery. The rearrangement links TRBV24-1 to TRBJ1-1; TRBD1 aligns across 12 bases. The CDR3 here is CATNAGTGGYTEAFF. CDR3 nucleotides: TGTGCCACCAACGCCGGGACAGGGGGCTACACTGAAGCTTTCTTT.